This T cell receptor beta chain was observed in a study of T cell responses to AZD1222 COVID-19 vaccine. With respect to this clone: Its antigen remains unidentified.

Points from the study as a whole: The span of vaccine-associated CD4 TCRs extended across spike, with dominance at 160-218 and 743-854. It should be noted that donors were predominantly white British and more often female, and clonal diversity was possibly underestimated.

Sequencing was performed with immunoSEQ multiplex PCR; in TCRdb, only in-frame clones are kept and a portion is missing. This sample carries tens of thousands of clones, 65% to 85% of them seen once, and the ten largest clones take over 15%. This sample comprised peripheral blood, obtained 28 days after the second AZD1222 dose. The TCR was taken from an adult who received the AZD1222 COVID-19 vaccine.

CDR3 in amino acids: CAWRTGREQYF. For the CDR3, the DNA is TGTGCCTGGAGGACAGGGCGCGAGCAGTACTTC. The genes are TRBV30 and TRBJ2-7; 7 bases agree with TRBD1. Germline V gives CDR1 GTSNPN, CDR2 SVGIG (reference sequence). V shed 3 bases and J 6 bases; nucleotides not matched to a gene: 2. CDR3 length: 11 residues.